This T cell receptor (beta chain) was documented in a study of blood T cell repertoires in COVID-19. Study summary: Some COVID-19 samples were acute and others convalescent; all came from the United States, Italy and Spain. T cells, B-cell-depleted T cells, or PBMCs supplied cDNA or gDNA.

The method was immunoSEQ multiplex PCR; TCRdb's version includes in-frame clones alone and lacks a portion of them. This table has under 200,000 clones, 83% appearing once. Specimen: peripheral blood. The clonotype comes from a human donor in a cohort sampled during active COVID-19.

The chain's CDR3 is CATSRPTSGSPDTQYF. The CDR3 coding sequence is TGTGCCACCAGCAGACCAACTAGCGGGAGTCCAGATACGCAGTATTTT. The chain combines TRBV15 with TRBJ2-3; 11 nucleotides line up with TRBD2. This CDR3 contains 16 residues. Germline V CDR1 and CDR2: LNHNV, YYDKDF (reference sequence). The junction had 5 bases not matched to a gene; V was cut back by 2 bases and J by 4 bases.